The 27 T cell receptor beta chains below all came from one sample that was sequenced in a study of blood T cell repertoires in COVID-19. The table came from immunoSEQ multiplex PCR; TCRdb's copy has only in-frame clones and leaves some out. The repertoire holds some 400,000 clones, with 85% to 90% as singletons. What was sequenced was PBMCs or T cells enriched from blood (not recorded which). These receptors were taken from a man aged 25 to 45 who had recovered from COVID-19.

DNA of the CDR3: TGTGCCAGCAGCTTAGAGGGGGATTCACCCCTCCACTTT. Translated: CASSLEGDSPLHF. This chain links TRBV7-9 with TRBJ1-6; D might be TRBD1 (6 bases). There are 13 residues in the CDR3. Germline values: CDR1 SEHNR, CDR2 FQNEAQ (reference sequence). Trimming left V 1 base short and J 8 bases short, with 6 bases between.

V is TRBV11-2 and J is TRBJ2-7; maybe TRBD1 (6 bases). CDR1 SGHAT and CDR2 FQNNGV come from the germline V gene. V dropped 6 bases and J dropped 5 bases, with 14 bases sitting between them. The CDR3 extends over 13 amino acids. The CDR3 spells CASRLTGSDEQYF. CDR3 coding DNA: TGTGCCAGCAGGCTTACAGGGTCGGACGAGCAGTACTTC.

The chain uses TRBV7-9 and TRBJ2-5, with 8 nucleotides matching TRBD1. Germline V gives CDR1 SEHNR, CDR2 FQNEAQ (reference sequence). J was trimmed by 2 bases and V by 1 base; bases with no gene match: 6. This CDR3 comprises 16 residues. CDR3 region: CASSLGVRGHQETQYF. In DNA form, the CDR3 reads TGTGCCAGCAGCTTAGGGGTCAGGGGGCATCAAGAGACCCAGTACTTC.

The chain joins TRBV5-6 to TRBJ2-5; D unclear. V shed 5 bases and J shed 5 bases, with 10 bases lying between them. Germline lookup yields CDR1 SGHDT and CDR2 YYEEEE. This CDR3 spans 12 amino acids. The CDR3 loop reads CASSVGAETQYF. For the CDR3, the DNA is TGTGCCAGCAGTGTAGGAGCGGAGACCCAGTACTTC.

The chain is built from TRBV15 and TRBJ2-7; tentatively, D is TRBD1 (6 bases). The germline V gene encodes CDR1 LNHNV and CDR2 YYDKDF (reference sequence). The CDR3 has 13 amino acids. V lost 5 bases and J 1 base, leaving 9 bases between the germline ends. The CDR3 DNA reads TGTGCCACCAGCGGACAGCGGTCCTACGAGCAGTACTTC. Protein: CATSGQRSYEQYF.

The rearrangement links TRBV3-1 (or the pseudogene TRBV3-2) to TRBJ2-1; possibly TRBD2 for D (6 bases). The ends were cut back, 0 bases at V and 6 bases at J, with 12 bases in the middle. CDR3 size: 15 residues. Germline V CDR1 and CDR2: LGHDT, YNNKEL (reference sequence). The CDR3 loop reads CASSQDGGKGNEQFF. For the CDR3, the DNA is TGTGCCAGCAGCCAAGACGGCGGGAAAGGCAATGAGCAGTTCTTC.

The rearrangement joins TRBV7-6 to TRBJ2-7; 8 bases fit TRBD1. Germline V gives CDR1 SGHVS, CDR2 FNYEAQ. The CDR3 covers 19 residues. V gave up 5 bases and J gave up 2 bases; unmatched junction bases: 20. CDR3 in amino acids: CASSLGGIRTGSGTYEQYF. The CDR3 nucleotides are TGTGCCAGCAGCCTAGGTGGGATTAGGACAGGGTCGGGGACCTACGAGCAGTACTTC.

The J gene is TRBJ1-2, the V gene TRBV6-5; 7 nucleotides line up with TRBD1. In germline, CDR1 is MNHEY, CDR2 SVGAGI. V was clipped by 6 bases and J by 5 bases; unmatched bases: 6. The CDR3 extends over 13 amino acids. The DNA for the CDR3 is TGTGCCAGCAGGATCGGGACAGCTTATGGCTACACCTTC. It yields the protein CASRIGTAYGYTF.

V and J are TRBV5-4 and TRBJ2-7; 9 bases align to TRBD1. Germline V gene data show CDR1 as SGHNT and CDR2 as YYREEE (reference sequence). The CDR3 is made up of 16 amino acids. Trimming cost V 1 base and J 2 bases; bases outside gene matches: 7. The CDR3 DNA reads TGTGCCAGCAGCTTGTGGGCCGGGACAGGGACCTACGAGCAGTACTTC. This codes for CASSLWAGTGTYEQYF. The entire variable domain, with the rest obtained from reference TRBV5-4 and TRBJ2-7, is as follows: ETGVTQSPTHLIKTRGQQVTLRCSSQSGHNTVSWYQQALGQGPQFIFQYYREEENGRGNFPPRFSGLQFPNYSSELNVNALELDDSALYLCASSLWAGTGTYEQYFGPGTRLTVT.

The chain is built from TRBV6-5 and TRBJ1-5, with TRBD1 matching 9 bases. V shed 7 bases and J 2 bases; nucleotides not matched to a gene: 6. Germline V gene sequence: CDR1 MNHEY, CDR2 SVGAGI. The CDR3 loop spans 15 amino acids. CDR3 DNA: TGTGCCAGCAATCCGGGACAGGGCGGCAATCAGCCCCAGCATTTT. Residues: CASNPGQGGNQPQHF.

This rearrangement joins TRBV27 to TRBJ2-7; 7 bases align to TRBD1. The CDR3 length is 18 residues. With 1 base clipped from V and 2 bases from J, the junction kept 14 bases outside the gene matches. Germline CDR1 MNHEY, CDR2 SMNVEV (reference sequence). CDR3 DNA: TGTGCCAGCAGTTTATTAGGGCCTGCGACAGGGAGAGCCTACGAGCAGTACTTC. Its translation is CASSLLGPATGRAYEQYF.

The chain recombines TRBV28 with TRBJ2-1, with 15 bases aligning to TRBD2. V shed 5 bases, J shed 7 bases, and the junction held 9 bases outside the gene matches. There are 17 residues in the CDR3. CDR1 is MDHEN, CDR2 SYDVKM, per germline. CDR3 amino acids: CASSPTLGLAGGNEQFF. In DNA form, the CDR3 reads TGTGCCAGCAGTCCCACGTTGGGACTAGCGGGAGGTAATGAGCAGTTCTTC.

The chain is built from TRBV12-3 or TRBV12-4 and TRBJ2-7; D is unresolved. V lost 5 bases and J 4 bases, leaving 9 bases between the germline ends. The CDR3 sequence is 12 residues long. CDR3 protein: CASSHSLYEQYF. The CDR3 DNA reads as TGTGCCAGCAGTCACTCTTTATACGAGCAGTACTTC.

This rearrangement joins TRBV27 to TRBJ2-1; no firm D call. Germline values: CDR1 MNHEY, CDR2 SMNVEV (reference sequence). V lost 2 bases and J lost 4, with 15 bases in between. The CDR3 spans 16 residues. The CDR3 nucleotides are TGTGCCAGCAGTTTAAGCCTACCCTCCGCTTACAATGAGCAGTTCTTC. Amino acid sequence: CASSLSLPSAYNEQFF.

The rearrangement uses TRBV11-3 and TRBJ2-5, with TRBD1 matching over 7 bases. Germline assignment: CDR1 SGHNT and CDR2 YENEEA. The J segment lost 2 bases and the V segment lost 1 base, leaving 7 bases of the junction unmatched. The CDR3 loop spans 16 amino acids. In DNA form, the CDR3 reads TGTGCCAGCAGCTTAGGACAGGGCCCGCTGCAAGAGACCCAGTACTTC. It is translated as CASSLGQGPLQETQYF.

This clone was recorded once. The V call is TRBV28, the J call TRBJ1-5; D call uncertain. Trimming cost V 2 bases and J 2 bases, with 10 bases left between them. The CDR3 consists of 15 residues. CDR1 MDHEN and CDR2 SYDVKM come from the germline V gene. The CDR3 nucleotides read TGTGCCAGCAGTTTAGACGGGGTTGGCAATCAGCCCCAGCATTTT. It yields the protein CASSLDGVGNQPQHF.

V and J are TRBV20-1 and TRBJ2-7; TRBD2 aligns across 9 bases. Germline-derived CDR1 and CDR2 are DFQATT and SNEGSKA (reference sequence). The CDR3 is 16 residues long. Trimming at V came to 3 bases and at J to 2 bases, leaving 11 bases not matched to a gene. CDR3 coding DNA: TGCAGTGCTAGTGCGGCTAGCGGGAAACCAACCTACGAGCAGTACTTC. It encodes CSASAASGKPTYEQYF.

Here the CDR3 reads CASSSVTEGHQPQHF. The DNA of the CDR3 is TGTGCCAGCAGTTCCGTCACGGAGGGGCATCAGCCCCAGCATTTT. The rearrangement links TRBV27 to TRBJ1-5, with D possibly matching TRBD1 (5 bases). Trimming removed 4 bases from V and 5 bases from J, with 15 bases in between. The CDR3 sequence is 15 residues long. The germline V gene has CDR1 MNHEY and CDR2 SMNVEV (reference sequence).

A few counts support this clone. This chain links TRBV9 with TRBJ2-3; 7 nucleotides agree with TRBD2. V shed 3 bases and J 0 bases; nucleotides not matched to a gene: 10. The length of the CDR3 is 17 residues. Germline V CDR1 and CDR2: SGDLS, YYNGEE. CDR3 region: CASSEGWAAGSTDTQYF. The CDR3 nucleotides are TGTGCCAGCAGCGAGGGGTGGGCAGCGGGGAGCACAGATACGCAGTATTTT. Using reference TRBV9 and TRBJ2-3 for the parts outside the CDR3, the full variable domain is DSGVTQTPKHLITATGQRVTLRCSPRSGDLSVYWYQQSLDQGLQFLIQYYNGEERAKGNILERFSAQQFPDLHSELNLSSLELGDSALYFCASSEGWAAGSTDTQYFGPGTRLTVL.

In nucleotides, the CDR3 is TGTGCCAGCAGTTACGGGCAGGCTAACTATGGCTACACCTTC. This translates into CASSYGQANYGYTF. The chain joins TRBV6-5 to TRBJ1-2; D is ambiguous. V was clipped by 2 bases and J by 0 bases, with 7 bases between them. The CDR3 is made up of 14 amino acids. Germline CDR1 is MNHEY and CDR2 is SVGAGI.

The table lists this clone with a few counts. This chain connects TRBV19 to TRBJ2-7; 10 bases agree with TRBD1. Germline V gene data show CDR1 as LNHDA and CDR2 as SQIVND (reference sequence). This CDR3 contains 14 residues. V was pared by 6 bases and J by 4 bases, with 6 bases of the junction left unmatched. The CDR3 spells CASSNRQGAYEQYF. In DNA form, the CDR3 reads TGTGCCAGTAGCAACCGACAGGGGGCTTACGAGCAGTACTTC.

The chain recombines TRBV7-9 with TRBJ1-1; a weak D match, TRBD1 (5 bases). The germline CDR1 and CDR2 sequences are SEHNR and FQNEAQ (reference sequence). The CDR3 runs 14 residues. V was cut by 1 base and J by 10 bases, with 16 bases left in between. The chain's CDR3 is CASSLVERPGGAFF. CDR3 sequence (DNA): TGTGCCAGCAGCTTAGTTGAGCGCCCCGGGGGAGCTTTCTTT.

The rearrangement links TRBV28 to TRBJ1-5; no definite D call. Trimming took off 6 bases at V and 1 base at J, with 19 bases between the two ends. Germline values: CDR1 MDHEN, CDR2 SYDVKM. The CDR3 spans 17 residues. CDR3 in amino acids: CASRYPWGGTSNQPQHF. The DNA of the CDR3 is TGTGCCAGCAGATACCCTTGGGGAGGTACCAGCAATCAGCCCCAGCATTTT.

CDR3 protein: CASSLATSGSSYNEQFF. CDR3 nucleotide sequence: TGTGCCAGCAGCTTAGCGACTAGCGGGAGCTCCTACAATGAGCAGTTCTTC. This chain links TRBV7-2 with TRBJ2-1; 12 bases are a match to TRBD2. CDR1 SGHTA and CDR2 FQGNSA come from the germline V gene. The CDR3 contains 17 residues. Losses at the gene ends were 0 bases for V and 0 bases for J; bases not matched to a gene: 0.

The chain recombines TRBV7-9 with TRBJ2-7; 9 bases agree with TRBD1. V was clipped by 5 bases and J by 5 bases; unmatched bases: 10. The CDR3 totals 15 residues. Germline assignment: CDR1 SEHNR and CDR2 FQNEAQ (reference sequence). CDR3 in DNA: TGTGCCAGCAGCGTCCGGGACAGGGTTGCCCACGAGCAGTACTTC. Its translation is CASSVRDRVAHEQYF.

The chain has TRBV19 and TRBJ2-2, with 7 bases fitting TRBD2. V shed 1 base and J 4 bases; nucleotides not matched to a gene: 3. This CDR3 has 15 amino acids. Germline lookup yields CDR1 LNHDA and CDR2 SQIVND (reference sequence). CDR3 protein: CASSIGGRVTGELFF. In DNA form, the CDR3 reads TGTGCCAGTAGTATAGGAGGGAGGGTCACCGGGGAGCTGTTTTTT.

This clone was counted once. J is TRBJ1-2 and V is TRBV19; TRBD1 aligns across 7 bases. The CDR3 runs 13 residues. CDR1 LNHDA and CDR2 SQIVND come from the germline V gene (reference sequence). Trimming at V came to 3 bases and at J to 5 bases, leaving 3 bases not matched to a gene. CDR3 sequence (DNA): TGTGCCAGTAGTATGGGACAGAGATATGGCTACACCTTC. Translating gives CASSMGQRYGYTF.